Sequencing of this T cell receptor beta chain was carried out in a study of identical twins. Germline CDR1 MDHEN, CDR2 SYDVKM. CDR3 length: 16 residues. V gave up 4 bases and J gave up 2 bases; unmatched junction bases: 8. TCRdb re-called the 5' RACE reads through MiXCR, storing one row per CDR3 protein. This repertoire shows a few hundred thousand distinct CDR3 sequences, 10% found once; its top ten account for 8% to 10%. This chain uses TRBV28 with TRBJ1-5, with 7 bases lining up with TRBD1. The source material was memory T cells sorted from blood. The sequence came from a man over 45 in good health. The DNA for the CDR3 is TGTGCCAGCAGTTGGGACAGCCGTGGGGGCAATCAGCCCCAGCATTTT. Translated, it gives CASSWDSRGGNQPQHF.